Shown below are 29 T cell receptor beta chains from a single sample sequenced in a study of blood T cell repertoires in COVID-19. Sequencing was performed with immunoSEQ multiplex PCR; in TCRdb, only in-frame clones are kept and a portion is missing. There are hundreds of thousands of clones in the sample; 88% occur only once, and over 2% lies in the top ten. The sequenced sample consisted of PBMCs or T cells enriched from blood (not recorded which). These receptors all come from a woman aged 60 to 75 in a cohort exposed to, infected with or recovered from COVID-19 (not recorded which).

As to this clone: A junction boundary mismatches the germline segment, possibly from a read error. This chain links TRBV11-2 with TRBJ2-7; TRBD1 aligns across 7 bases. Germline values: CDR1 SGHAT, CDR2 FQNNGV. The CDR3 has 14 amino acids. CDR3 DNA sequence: TGTGCCAGCAGCCTAGAGACAGGGTCCTACGAGCAGTACTTC. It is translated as CASSLETGSYEQYF. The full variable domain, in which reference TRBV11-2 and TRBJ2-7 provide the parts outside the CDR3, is EAGVAQSPRYKIIEKRQSVAFWCNPISGHATLYWYQQILGQGPKLLIQFQNNGVVDDSQLPKDRFSAERLKGVDSTLKIQPAKLEDSAVYLCASSLETGSYEQYFGPGTRLTVT.

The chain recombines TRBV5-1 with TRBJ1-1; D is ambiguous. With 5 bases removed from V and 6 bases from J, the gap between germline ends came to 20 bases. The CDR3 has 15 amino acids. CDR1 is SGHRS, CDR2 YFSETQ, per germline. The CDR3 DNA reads TGCGCCAGCAGACGGACCTTCGACCGGGAGCCTGAAGCTTTCTTT. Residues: CASRRTFDREPEAFF. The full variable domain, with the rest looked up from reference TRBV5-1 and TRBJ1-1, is KAGVTQTPRYLIKTRGQQVTLSCSPISGHRSVSWYQQTPGQGLQFLFEYFSETQRNKGNFPGRFSGRQFSNSRSEMNVSTLELGDSALYLCASRRTFDREPEAFFGQGTRLTVV.

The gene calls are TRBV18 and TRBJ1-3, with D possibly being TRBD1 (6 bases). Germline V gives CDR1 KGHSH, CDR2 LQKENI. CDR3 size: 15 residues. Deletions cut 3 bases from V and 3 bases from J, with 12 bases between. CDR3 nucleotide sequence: TGTGCCAGCTCACCGATACAGGGAAATGGAAACACCATATATTTT. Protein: CASSPIQGNGNTIYF.

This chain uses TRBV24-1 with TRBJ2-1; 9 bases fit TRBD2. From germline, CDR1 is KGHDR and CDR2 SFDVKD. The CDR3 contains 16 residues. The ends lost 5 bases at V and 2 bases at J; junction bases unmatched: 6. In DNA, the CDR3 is TGTGCCACCAGTGGGAGAGCGGGAGGAACCTACAATGAGCAGTTCTTC. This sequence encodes CATSGRAGGTYNEQFF.

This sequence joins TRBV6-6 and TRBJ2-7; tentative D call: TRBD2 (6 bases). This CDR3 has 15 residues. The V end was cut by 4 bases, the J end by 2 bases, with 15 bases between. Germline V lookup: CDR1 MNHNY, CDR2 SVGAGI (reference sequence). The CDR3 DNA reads TGTGCCAGCAGTTCCCCGCGGGACGGAGCCTACGAGCAGTACTTC. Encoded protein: CASSSPRDGAYEQYF.

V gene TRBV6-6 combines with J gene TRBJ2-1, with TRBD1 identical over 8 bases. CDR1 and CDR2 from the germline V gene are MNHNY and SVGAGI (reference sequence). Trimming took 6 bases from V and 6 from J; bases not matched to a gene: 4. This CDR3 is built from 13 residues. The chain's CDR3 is CASRGTGPNEQFF. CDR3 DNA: TGTGCCAGCAGGGGGACAGGACCCAATGAGCAGTTCTTC.

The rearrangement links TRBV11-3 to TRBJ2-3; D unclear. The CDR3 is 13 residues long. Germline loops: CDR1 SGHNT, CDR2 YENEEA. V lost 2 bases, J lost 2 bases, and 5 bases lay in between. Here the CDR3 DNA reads TGTGCCAGCAGCTTACCCTCCACAGATACGCAGTATTTT. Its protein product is CASSLPSTDTQYF.

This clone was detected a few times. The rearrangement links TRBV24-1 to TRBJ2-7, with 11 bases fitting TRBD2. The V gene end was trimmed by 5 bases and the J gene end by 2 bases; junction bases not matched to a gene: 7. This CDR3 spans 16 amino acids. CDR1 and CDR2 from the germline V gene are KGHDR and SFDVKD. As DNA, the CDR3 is TGTGCCACCAGTGGCCCGGGGACTAGCGGCCCCTACGAGCAGTACTTC. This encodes CATSGPGTSGPYEQYF.

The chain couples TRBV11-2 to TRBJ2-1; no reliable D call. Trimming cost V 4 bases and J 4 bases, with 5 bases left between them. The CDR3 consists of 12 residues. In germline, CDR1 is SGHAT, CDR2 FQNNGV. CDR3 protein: CASSSEYNEQFF. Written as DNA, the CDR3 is TGTGCCAGCAGCTCCGAGTACAATGAGCAGTTCTTC.

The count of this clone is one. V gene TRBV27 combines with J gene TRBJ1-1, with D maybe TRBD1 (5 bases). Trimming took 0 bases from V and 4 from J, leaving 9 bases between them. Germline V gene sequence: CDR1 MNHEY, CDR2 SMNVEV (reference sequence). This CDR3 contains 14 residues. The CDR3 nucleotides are TGTGCCAGCAGTTTATCGATGGGGCCCACTGAAGCTTTCTTT. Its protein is CASSLSMGPTEAFF.

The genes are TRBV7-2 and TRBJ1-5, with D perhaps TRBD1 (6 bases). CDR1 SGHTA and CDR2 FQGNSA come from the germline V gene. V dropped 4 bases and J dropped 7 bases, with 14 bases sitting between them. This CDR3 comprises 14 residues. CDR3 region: CASSSKQGGQPQHF. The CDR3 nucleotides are TGTGCCAGCAGCTCAAAACAGGGTGGGCAGCCCCAGCATTTT.

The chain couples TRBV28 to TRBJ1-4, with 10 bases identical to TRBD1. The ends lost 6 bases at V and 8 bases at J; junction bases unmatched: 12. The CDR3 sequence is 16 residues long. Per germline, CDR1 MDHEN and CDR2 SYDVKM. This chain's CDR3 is CASRPDRGTSGEKLFF. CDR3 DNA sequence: TGTGCCAGCAGACCGGACAGGGGGACGTCAGGCGAAAAACTGTTTTTT.

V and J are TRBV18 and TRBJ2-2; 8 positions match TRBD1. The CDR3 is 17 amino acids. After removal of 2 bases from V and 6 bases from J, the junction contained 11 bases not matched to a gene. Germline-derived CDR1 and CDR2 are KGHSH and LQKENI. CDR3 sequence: CASSPTPPPGGAGELFF. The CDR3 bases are TGTGCCAGCTCACCAACGCCACCCCCAGGGGGCGCCGGGGAGCTGTTTTTT.

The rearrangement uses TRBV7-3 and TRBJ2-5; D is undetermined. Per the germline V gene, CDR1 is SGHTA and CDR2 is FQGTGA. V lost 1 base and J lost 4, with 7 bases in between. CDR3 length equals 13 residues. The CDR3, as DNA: TGTGCCAGCAGCTTAAGTTCTCTAGAGACCCAGTACTTC. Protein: CASSLSSLETQYF.

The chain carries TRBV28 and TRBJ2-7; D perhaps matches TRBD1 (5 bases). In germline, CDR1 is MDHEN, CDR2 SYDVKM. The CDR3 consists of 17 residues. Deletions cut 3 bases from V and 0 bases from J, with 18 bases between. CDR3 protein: CASSLMEWGPDSYEQYF. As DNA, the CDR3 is TGTGCCAGCAGTTTGATGGAATGGGGCCCCGACTCCTACGAGCAGTACTTC.

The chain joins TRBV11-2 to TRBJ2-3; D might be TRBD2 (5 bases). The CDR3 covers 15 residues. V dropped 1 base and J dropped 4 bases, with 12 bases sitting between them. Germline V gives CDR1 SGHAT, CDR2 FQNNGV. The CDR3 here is CASSLGLLGADTQYF. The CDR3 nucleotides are TGTGCCAGCAGCTTAGGCCTCCTCGGGGCAGATACGCAGTATTTT.

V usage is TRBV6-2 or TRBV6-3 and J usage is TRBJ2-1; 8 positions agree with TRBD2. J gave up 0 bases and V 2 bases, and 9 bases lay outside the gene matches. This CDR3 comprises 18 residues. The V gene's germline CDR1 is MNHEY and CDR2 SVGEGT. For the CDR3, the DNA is TGTGCCAGCAGTTACCCCGGACTAGCCCTTAGCTCCTACAATGAGCAGTTCTTC. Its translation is CASSYPGLALSSYNEQFF.

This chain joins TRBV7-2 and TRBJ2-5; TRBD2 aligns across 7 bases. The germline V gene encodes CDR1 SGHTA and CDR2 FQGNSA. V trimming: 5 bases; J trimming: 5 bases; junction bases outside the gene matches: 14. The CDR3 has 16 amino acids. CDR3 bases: TGTGCCAGCAGCCCAACCGGGACTACCCTCGGGGAGACCCAGTACTTC. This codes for CASSPTGTTLGETQYF.

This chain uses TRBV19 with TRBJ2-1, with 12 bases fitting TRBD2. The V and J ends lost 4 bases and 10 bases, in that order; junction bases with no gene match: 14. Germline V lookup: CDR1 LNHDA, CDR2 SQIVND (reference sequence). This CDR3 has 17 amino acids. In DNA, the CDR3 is TGTGCCAGTAGTACCAGACTAGCGGGAGCTCCCGGGGAAGAGCAGTTCTTC. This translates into CASSTRLAGAPGEEQFF.

The CDR3 nucleotides read TGTGCCAGCTCACCACGTTTGAGCAATGAGCAGTTCTTC. Amino acid sequence: CASSPRLSNEQFF. This chain connects TRBV18 to TRBJ2-1; no reliable D call. Deletions cut 1 base from V and 6 bases from J, with 7 bases between. Germline V gives CDR1 KGHSH, CDR2 LQKENI. The length of the CDR3 is 13 residues.

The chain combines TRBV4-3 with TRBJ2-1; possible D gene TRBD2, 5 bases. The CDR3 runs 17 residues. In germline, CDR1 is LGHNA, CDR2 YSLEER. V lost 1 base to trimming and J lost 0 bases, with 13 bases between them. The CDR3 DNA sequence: TGCGCCAGCAGCCAAGGAGGGCTGTCCAGCTCCTACAATGAGCAGTTCTTC. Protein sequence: CASSQGGLSSSYNEQFF.

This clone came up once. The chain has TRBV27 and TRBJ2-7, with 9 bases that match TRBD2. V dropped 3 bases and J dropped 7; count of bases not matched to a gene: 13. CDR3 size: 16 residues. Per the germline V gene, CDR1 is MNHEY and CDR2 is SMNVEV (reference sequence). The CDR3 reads CASSFLAGTLEREQYF. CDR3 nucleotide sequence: TGTGCCAGCAGTTTCCTAGCGGGGACGCTTGAGAGGGAGCAGTACTTC.

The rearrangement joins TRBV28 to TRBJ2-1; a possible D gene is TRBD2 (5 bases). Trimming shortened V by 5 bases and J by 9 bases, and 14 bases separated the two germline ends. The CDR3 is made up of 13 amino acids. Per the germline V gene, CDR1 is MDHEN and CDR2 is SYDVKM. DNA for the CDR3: TGTGCCAGCAGTCCCACCCGAGGAGGTGAGCAGTTCTTC. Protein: CASSPTRGGEQFF.

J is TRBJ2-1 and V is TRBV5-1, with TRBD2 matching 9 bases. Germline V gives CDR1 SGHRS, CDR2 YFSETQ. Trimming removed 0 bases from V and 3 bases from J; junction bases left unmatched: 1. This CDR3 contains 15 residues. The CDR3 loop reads CASSLEAGGYNEQFF. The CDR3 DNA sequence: TGCGCCAGCAGCTTGGAAGCGGGAGGCTACAATGAGCAGTTCTTC.

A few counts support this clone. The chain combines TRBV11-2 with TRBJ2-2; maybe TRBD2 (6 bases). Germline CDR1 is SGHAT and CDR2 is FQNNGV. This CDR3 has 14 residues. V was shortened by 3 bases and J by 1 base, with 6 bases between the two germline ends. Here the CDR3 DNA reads TGTGCCAGCAGCTTGGGAGGGAACACCGGGGAGCTGTTTTTT. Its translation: CASSLGGNTGELFF.

This CDR3 is CASSLAASSGYEQYF. The CDR3 DNA reads TGTGCCAGCAGCTTAGCGGCTTCTAGCGGCTACGAGCAGTACTTC. V usage is TRBV7-2 and J usage is TRBJ2-7; TRBD2 aligns across 7 bases. The CDR3 sequence is 15 residues long. Germline-derived CDR1 and CDR2 are SGHTA and FQGNSA. The V and J ends lost 0 bases and 3 bases, in that order; junction bases with no gene match: 5.

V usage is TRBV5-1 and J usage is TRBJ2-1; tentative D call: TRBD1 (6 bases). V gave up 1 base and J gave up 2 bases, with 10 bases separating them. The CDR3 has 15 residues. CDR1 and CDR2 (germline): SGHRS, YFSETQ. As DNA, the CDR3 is TGCGCCAGCAGCTTGACAGGGAACACCTACAATGAGCAGTTCTTC. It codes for CASSLTGNTYNEQFF.

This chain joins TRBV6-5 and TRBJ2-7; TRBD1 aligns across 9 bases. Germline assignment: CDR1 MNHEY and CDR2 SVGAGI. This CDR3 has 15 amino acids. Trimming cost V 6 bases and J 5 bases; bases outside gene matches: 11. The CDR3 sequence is CASRQGVGTGHEQYF. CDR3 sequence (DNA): TGTGCCAGCAGACAAGGGGTAGGGACAGGGCACGAGCAGTACTTC.

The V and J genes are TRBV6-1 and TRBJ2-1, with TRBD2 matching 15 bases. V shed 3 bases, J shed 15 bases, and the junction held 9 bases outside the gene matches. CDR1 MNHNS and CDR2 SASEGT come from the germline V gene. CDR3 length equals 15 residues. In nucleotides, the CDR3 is TGTGCCAGCAGTGAGGGGACTAGCGGGAGGCAGTGGGGGTTCTTC. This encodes CASSEGTSGRQWGFF.